Described below is a single T cell receptor (beta chain) sequence and its context. Its antigen is currently unknown. Trimming shortened V by 8 bases and J by 6 bases, and 9 bases separated the two germline ends. This CDR3 has 11 residues. From germline, CDR1 is SGHTA and CDR2 FQGTGA. As part of library construction, unique molecular identifiers were attached to individual cDNA molecules. TCRdb itself ran the 5' RACE reads through MiXCR, one entry per CDR3 protein. The sample lists under 85,000 distinct CDR3 sequences, roughly an eighth seen once, with roughly a sixth in the top ten. The data derive from a study of early T cells in non-severe SARS-CoV-2 infection. Overall study context: Investigators sequenced bulk RNA drawn from unsorted whole blood, and chains remained unpaired.

The study's findings and limits: VDJdb-based annotation leaned toward anti-spike CD8 responses and missed private and CD4 specificities.

This TCR came from an adult who was a healthcare worker with PCR-confirmed SARS-CoV-2 infection or an uninfected control (not recorded which). The donor label of this sample is uncertain. Sequences were derived from whole blood, sampled at baseline. The J gene is TRBJ2-3, the V gene TRBV7-3, with a tentative D call TRBD1 (6 bases). Here the CDR3 reads CASGDRDTQYF. The CDR3 nucleotides are TGTGCCAGCGGCGACAGGGATACGCAGTATTTT.